The 16 T cell receptor beta chains in this list originate from one sample, sequenced in a study of T cells in localized non-small cell lung cancer. Measured with immunoSEQ multiplex PCR; TCRdb has only the in-frame clones, and not every one. Of 19,000 or so clones listed, around 82% are singletons. This specimen consisted of peripheral blood, obtained before any cancer treatment. These receptor sequences come from a male donor aged 60 or over with stage III lung adenocarcinoma.

The chain joins TRBV29-1 to TRBJ2-2; TRBD1 or TRBD2 may be the D gene (5 bases each). The V gene's germline CDR1 is SQVTM and CDR2 ANQGSEA. Trimming stripped 6 bases from V and 0 bases from J, with 14 bases between. The CDR3 covers 15 residues. CDR3 protein: CSVPWGPSNTGELFF. For the CDR3, the DNA is TGCAGCGTCCCTTGGGGACCGTCGAACACCGGGGAGCTGTTTTTT.

The chain recombines TRBV6-1 with TRBJ1-2; 9 nucleotides match TRBD1. With V trimmed by 3 bases and J by 6 bases, 8 bases remained unmatched. The CDR3 is 15 amino acids. Germline V gene data show CDR1 as MNHNS and CDR2 as SASEGT. As DNA, the CDR3 is TGTGCCAGCAGTGACAGGACAGGGGTCAAGGATGGCTACACCTTC. This encodes CASSDRTGVKDGYTF.

V usage is TRBV6-5 and J usage is TRBJ1-6; maybe TRBD1 (5 bases). The CDR3 loop spans 13 amino acids. Trimming stripped 7 bases from V and 6 bases from J, with 10 bases between. CDR1 and CDR2 from the germline V gene are MNHEY and SVGAGI. The CDR3 loop reads CASTARANSPLHF. CDR3 DNA sequence: TGTGCCAGCACGGCCAGGGCTAATTCACCCCTCCACTTT.

This clone showed up just a few times. V gene TRBV9 combines with J gene TRBJ1-1; D is unclear. The CDR3 spans 16 residues. V was trimmed by 0 bases and J by 0 bases, leaving 12 bases between them. The germline CDR1 and CDR2 sequences are SGDLS and YYNGEE. The CDR3: CASSVGTGLMNTEAFF. The CDR3 DNA follows: TGTGCCAGCAGCGTAGGAACGGGCTTGATGAACACTGAAGCTTTCTTT.

The V gene is TRBV6-5, the J gene TRBJ2-5, with 14 bases aligning to TRBD2. The CDR3 runs 16 residues. After removal of 4 bases from V and 4 bases from J, the junction contained 5 bases not matched to a gene. Germline V CDR1 and CDR2: MNHEY, SVGAGI. The CDR3 region is CASSSWTSGGRETQYF. The CDR3 DNA sequence: TGTGCCAGCAGTTCCTGGACTAGCGGGGGGAGAGAGACCCAGTACTTC.

The V call is TRBV27, the J call TRBJ2-1; D perhaps matches TRBD1 (5 bases). Germline CDR1 is MNHEY and CDR2 is SMNVEV (reference sequence). Trimming took 6 bases from V and 0 from J, leaving 12 bases between them. The length of the CDR3 is 15 residues. Here the CDR3 reads CASSLRQGSYNEQFF. For the CDR3, the DNA is TGTGCCAGCAGCTTGAGGCAGGGCTCCTACAATGAGCAGTTCTTC.

The genes are TRBV19 and TRBJ1-1; possibly TRBD1 for D (6 bases). Germline V gives CDR1 LNHDA, CDR2 SQIVND (reference sequence). The CDR3 is 14 residues long. The V end lost 4 bases, the J end lost 5 bases, and 14 bases lay between the germline ends. The CDR3 loop reads CASSNRVGGTEAFF. The CDR3 DNA is TGTGCCAGTAGTAACAGGGTTGGAGGGACTGAAGCTTTCTTT.

The J gene is TRBJ1-1, the V gene TRBV6-1; D gene unclear. Trimming removed 7 bases at V and 4 bases at J, with 16 bases between. Germline CDR1 reads MNHNS; CDR2 reads SASEGT. This CDR3 region has 14 residues. The CDR3 spells CASINSHGGTEAFF. DNA of the CDR3: TGTGCCAGCATCAACTCTCACGGTGGCACTGAAGCTTTCTTT.

The V and J genes are TRBV5-4 and TRBJ2-2; D remains unclear. This CDR3 has 14 residues. Trimming removed 6 bases from V and 9 bases from J, with 18 bases in between. CDR1 and CDR2 (germline): SGHNT, YYREEE (reference sequence). CDR3: CASTPDGGRRELFF. DNA for the CDR3: TGTGCCAGCACCCCCGACGGTGGACGCAGGGAGCTGTTTTTT.

This clone was seen a handful of times. The chain combines TRBV18 with TRBJ2-3; 10 positions match TRBD2. Germline lookup yields CDR1 KGHSH and CDR2 LQKENI. The V segment lost 4 bases and the J segment 4 bases; nucleotides outside the gene matches: 2. This CDR3 region has 14 residues. The CDR3 bases are TGTGCCAGCTCACGGACTAGCGGATCAGATACGCAGTATTTT. Its translation is CASSRTSGSDTQYF. Looking up the rest from reference TRBV18 and TRBJ2-3 gives the full variable domain: NAGVMQNPRHLVRRRGQEARLRCSPMKGHSHVYWYRQLPEEGLKFMVYLQKENIIDESGMPKERFSAEFPKEGPSILRIQQVVRGDSAAYFCASSRTSGSDTQYFGPGTRLTVL.

This clone was observed once. V usage is TRBV9 and J usage is TRBJ1-2; D remains ambiguous. The CDR3 length is 15 residues. The germline V and J ends were trimmed by 4 bases and 4 bases, with 17 bases remaining between them. CDR1 is SGDLS, CDR2 YYNGEE, per germline. CDR3 sequence reads: CASSRTLGDGYGYTF. DNA of the CDR3: TGTGCCAGCAGCCGTACACTCGGGGATGGCTATGGCTACACCTTC.

The chain carries TRBV6-6 and TRBJ2-5; no clear D. CDR1 is MNHNY, CDR2 SVGAGI, per germline (reference sequence). This CDR3 comprises 13 residues. V shed 3 bases and J shed 5 bases, with 10 bases lying between them. Here the CDR3 reads CASSYSIGETQYF. For the CDR3, the DNA is TGTGCCAGCAGTTATAGTATCGGGGAGACCCAGTACTTC.

The CDR3 nucleotides read TGTGCCAGTAGAGGACAGAATTATAATTCACCCCTCCACTTT. This sequence encodes CASRGQNYNSPLHF. This sequence joins TRBV19 and TRBJ1-6; D possibly corresponds to TRBD1 (6 bases). The germline CDR1 and CDR2 sequences are LNHDA and SQIVND (reference sequence). V lost 6 bases to trimming and J lost 4 bases, with 10 bases between them. The CDR3 is 14 amino acids.

The J gene is TRBJ2-3, the V gene TRBV6-5; weak D call: TRBD2 (6 bases). The V gene lost 5 bases and the J gene lost 2 bases, with 11 bases spanning the gap. The CDR3 runs to 14 residues. Germline V gene sequence: CDR1 MNHEY, CDR2 SVGAGI. The CDR3 DNA sequence: TGTGCCAGCAGTGTCGGGGGACCCACAGATACGCAGTATTTT. It codes for CASSVGGPTDTQYF.

V and J are TRBV9 and TRBJ2-5; TRBD2 aligns across 9 bases. The trim removed 2 bases at V and 5 bases at J, leaving 7 bases unmatched. Germline V gene sequence: CDR1 SGDLS, CDR2 YYNGEE. CDR3 length: 15 amino acids. In DNA form, the CDR3 reads TGTGCCAGCAGCGTTTTAGCGGGGGCCGGGGAGACCCAGTACTTC. It translates to CASSVLAGAGETQYF.

This clone has just one count. V gene TRBV19 combines with J gene TRBJ2-1; no firm D call. V shed 5 bases and J shed 1 base, with 12 bases lying between them. The CDR3 extends over 15 amino acids. Germline CDR1 is LNHDA and CDR2 is SQIVND (reference sequence). The CDR3: CASSRIEDSYNEQFF. CDR3 in DNA: TGTGCCAGTAGTCGCATTGAAGATTCCTACAATGAGCAGTTCTTC.